This is a list of T cell receptor beta chains from one sample in a study of radiotherapy plus CTLA-4 blockade in lung cancer. The table came from immunoSEQ multiplex PCR; TCRdb's copy has only in-frame clones and leaves some out. The data show some 80,000 clones, roughly 80% seen once. The material was peripheral blood, obtained from a patient treated with radiotherapy plus ipilimumab. These receptors originate from a human donor with non-small cell lung cancer who had stable disease on radiotherapy plus ipilimumab. Each CDR3 is given with its conserved first and last residue. The D gene is left open where the match is weak. Size is omitted from some rows. Given values are once, few, many or a class for expanded clones.

d_gene: TRBD1; abundance: .; v_gene: TRBV10-3; j_gene: TRBJ2-3; CDR3nt: TGTGCCATCAGTGACCCGGGACAGGGGCACACAGATACGCAGTATTTT; CDR3aa: CAISDPGQGHTDTQYF
d_gene: TRBD1; abundance: .; v_gene: TRBV28; j_gene: TRBJ1-1; CDR3nt: TGTGCCAGCAGTTTATTCGGACAGGGGGTCGGAGGCACTGAAGCTTTCTTT; CDR3aa: CASSLFGQGVGGTEAFF
d_gene: .; abundance: once; v_gene: TRBV6-1; j_gene: TRBJ1-5; CDR3nt: TGTGCCAGCAGTGAAGAAGGTTATAGCAATCAGCCCCAGCATTTT; CDR3aa: CASSEEGYSNQPQHF
d_gene: .; abundance: few; v_gene: TRBV5-4; j_gene: TRBJ2-3; CDR3nt: TGTGCCAGCAGCTTGGCCGGGGCGGGGTGGGGCACAGATACGCAGTATTTT; CDR3aa: CASSLAGAGWGTDTQYF
d_gene: .; abundance: .; v_gene: TRBV14; j_gene: TRBJ1-1; CDR3nt: TGTGCCAGCAGCTTCCGCGGGCCAGGGGCCACTGAAGCTTTCTTT; CDR3aa: CASSFRGPGATEAFF
d_gene: TRBD1; abundance: .; v_gene: TRBV7-9; j_gene: TRBJ1-1; CDR3nt: TGTGCCAGCAGCTCACAGGGGAAAAGCACTGAAGCTTTCTTT; CDR3aa: CASSSQGKSTEAFF
d_gene: .; abundance: .; v_gene: TRBV2; j_gene: TRBJ2-6; CDR3nt: TGTGCCAGCCAAACGGGGGCTGGGGCCAACGTCCTGACTTTC; CDR3aa: CASQTGAGANVLTF
d_gene: TRBD1; abundance: .; v_gene: TRBV6-5; j_gene: TRBJ1-1; CDR3nt: TGTGCCAGCAGTTACACCTCACAGGGGCAGAACACTGAAGCTTTCTTT; CDR3aa: CASSYTSQGQNTEAFF
d_gene: .; abundance: .; v_gene: TRBV6-1; j_gene: TRBJ1-5; CDR3nt: TGTGCCAGCAGTGAAATGACTGGGGGCGGGGGCAATCAGCCCCAGCATTTT; CDR3aa: CASSEMTGGGGNQPQHF
d_gene: .; abundance: few; v_gene: TRBV4-1; j_gene: TRBJ1-1; CDR3nt: TGCGCCAGCAGCCAAGATGCAGGGACGGTGAACACTGAAGCTTTCTTT; CDR3aa: CASSQDAGTVNTEAFF
d_gene: TRBD2; abundance: .; v_gene: TRBV29-1; j_gene: TRBJ2-7; CDR3nt: TGCAGCGTTGGGGAAAGCACTAGCGGGGCGATCTACGAGCAGTACTTC; CDR3aa: CSVGESTSGAIYEQYF
d_gene: TRBD1; abundance: .; v_gene: TRBV7-8; j_gene: TRBJ1-2; CDR3nt: TGTGCCAGCAGGGATGACAGGGGCCTTCACTATGGCTACACCTTC; CDR3aa: CASRDDRGLHYGYTF
d_gene: TRBD1; abundance: .; v_gene: TRBV19; j_gene: TRBJ1-5; CDR3nt: TGTGCCAGTAGTACCGGGACAGTGGCCTTGGCCCAGCATTTT; CDR3aa: CASSTGTVALAQHF
d_gene: TRBD1; abundance: .; v_gene: TRBV6-6; j_gene: TRBJ1-1; CDR3nt: TGTGCCAGCAGTTACGGGACAGCAAACACTGAAGCTTTCTTT; CDR3aa: CASSYGTANTEAFF
d_gene: .; abundance: .; v_gene: TRBV2; j_gene: TRBJ1-4; CDR3nt: TGTGCCAGCACCTCGACCCCACTCAATGAAAAACTGTTTTTT; CDR3aa: CASTSTPLNEKLFF
d_gene: .; abundance: .; v_gene: TRBV5-1; j_gene: TRBJ2-7; CDR3nt: TGCGCCAGCAGCTCGGAGCCGGGGCTCTACGAGCAGTACTTC; CDR3aa: CASSSEPGLYEQYF
d_gene: .; abundance: .; v_gene: TRBV19; j_gene: TRBJ1-5; CDR3nt: TGTGCCAGTAGTATCAGGCAGGGATTGGGCAATCAGCCCCAGCATTTT; CDR3aa: CASSIRQGLGNQPQHF
d_gene: .; abundance: .; v_gene: TRBV23-1; j_gene: TRBJ1-3; CDR3nt: TGCGCCAGCAGTCAAGAACAGGGTAGAACCGTCTCTGGAAACACCATATATTTT; CDR3aa: CASSQEQGRTVSGNTIYF
d_gene: .; abundance: .; v_gene: TRBV7-2; j_gene: TRBJ1-5; CDR3nt: TGTGCCAGCAGCTTAGACTACCAGCCCCAGCATTTT; CDR3aa: CASSLDYQPQHF
d_gene: .; abundance: .; v_gene: TRBV18; j_gene: TRBJ2-5; CDR3nt: TGTGCCAGCTCACTTCTGGACCGGGGGTCCGAGACCCAGTACTTC; CDR3aa: CASSLLDRGSETQYF
d_gene: .; abundance: .; v_gene: TRBV19; j_gene: TRBJ2-3; CDR3nt: TGTGCCAGCTCTGTAGGGCTAGCTAGCACAGATACGCAGTATTTT; CDR3aa: CASSVGLASTDTQYF
d_gene: .; abundance: .; v_gene: TRBV5-1; j_gene: TRBJ1-3; CDR3nt: TGCGCCAGCACCCTCGGGGGGCTTGGAAACACCATATATTTT; CDR3aa: CASTLGGLGNTIYF
d_gene: .; abundance: .; v_gene: TRBV27; j_gene: TRBJ2-2; CDR3nt: TGTGCCAGCAGTTTTGGGGACACGAACACCGGGGAGCTGTTTTTT; CDR3aa: CASSFGDTNTGELFF
d_gene: .; abundance: .; v_gene: TRBV5-6; j_gene: TRBJ1-6; CDR3nt: TGTGCCAGCAACTCACTGGGACGGTATAATTCACCCCTCCACTTT; CDR3aa: CASNSLGRYNSPLHF
d_gene: TRBD2; abundance: .; v_gene: TRBV7-9; j_gene: TRBJ2-3; CDR3nt: TGTGCCAGCAGCTTAGTCGGGACTAGCGGGACGCAGTATTTT; CDR3aa: CASSLVGTSGTQYF
d_gene: TRBD1; abundance: .; v_gene: TRBV25-1; j_gene: TRBJ2-7; CDR3nt: TGTGCCAGCAGCAGGGGGCTGCGTGACTACGAGCAGTACTTC; CDR3aa: CASSRGLRDYEQYF
d_gene: .; abundance: .; v_gene: TRBV28; j_gene: TRBJ1-6; CDR3nt: TGTGCCAGCAGTTTCCCCCAGGGTAGGGATTCACCCCTCCACTTT; CDR3aa: CASSFPQGRDSPLHF